Following are 28 T cell receptor beta chains from one sample sequenced in a study of Ad26.COV2.S vaccination and SARS-CoV-2 variants. Treatment meaning: 19 received Ad26.COV2.S at low or high dose, single or two shots; roughly five received placebo; per-sample allocation not given. It was on day 63 after the first vaccine or placebo injection that samples were taken. Assay: immunoSEQ multiplex PCR; the TCRdb copy retains only in-frame clones and omits some. Found here are roughly 700,000 clones, about 89% of them singletons; the top ten hold approximately 1.5%. This specimen was peripheral blood, taken in a trial of Ad26.COV2.S vaccine versus placebo. The receptors stem from a person between 18 and 59 years old who received the Ad26.COV2.S COVID-19 vaccine or a placebo.

The chain recombines TRBV6-5 with TRBJ1-3; unclear D gene. The V gene lost 6 bases and the J gene lost 1 base, with 13 bases spanning the gap. Germline CDR1 is MNHEY and CDR2 is SVGAGI. The CDR3 runs to 15 residues. CDR3 protein: CASSLDHASGNTIYF. For the CDR3, the DNA is TGTGCCAGCAGCCTGGACCACGCTTCTGGAAACACCATATATTTT.

This chain connects TRBV18 to TRBJ2-2; 8 bases match TRBD1. The germline CDR1 and CDR2 sequences are KGHSH and LQKENI. J lost 3 bases, V lost 3 bases, and 6 bases had no gene match. The CDR3 consists of 16 residues. CDR3 nucleotides: TGTGCCAGCTCACCCATGACAGGGGTCTACACCGGGGAGCTGTTTTTT. It translates to CASSPMTGVYTGELFF.

The rearrangement uses TRBV4-3 and TRBJ1-1, with D unresolved. With 0 bases removed from V and 1 base from J, the gap between germline ends came to 15 bases. The CDR3 covers 17 residues. CDR1 LGHNA and CDR2 YSLEER come from the germline V gene. CDR3 nucleotide sequence: TGCGCCAGCAGCCAAGAAGTTCTTCCTGGACCGAACACTGAAGCTTTCTTT. Protein sequence: CASSQEVLPGPNTEAFF.

Notes on this clone: This specimen includes other DNA sequences encoding the same CDR3. The chain uses TRBV30 and TRBJ1-1; no definite D call. This CDR3 has 13 residues. V was trimmed by 0 bases and J by 1 base, leaving 6 bases between them. The germline gives CDR1 GTSNPN, CDR2 SVGIG (reference sequence). CDR3 sequence: CAWSVIANTEAFF. The DNA for the CDR3 is TGTGCCTGGAGTGTAATCGCGAACACTGAAGCTTTCTTT. Full variable domain (remainder filled in from reference TRBV30 and TRBJ1-1): SQTIHQWPATLVQPVGSPLSLECTVEGTSNPNLYWYRQAAGRGLQLLFYSVGIGQISSEVPQNLSASRPQDRQFILSSKKLLLSDSGFYLCAWSVIANTEAFFGQGTRLTVV.

This chain uses TRBV5-8 with TRBJ2-2, with D perhaps matching TRBD1 (5 bases). V was cut by 0 bases and J by 3 bases, with 12 bases left in between. CDR3 length: 16 residues. The germline V gene encodes CDR1 SGHTS and CDR2 YDEGEE. The CDR3: CASSLGLDTHTGELFF. CDR3 in DNA: TGTGCCAGCAGCTTGGGACTGGACACCCACACCGGGGAGCTGTTTTTT.

This sequence joins TRBV4-3 and TRBJ1-1; 8 nucleotides match TRBD1. The CDR3 contains 16 residues. CDR1 and CDR2 (germline): LGHNA, YSLEER. Trimming at V came to 1 base and at J to 3 bases, leaving 7 bases not matched to a gene. The CDR3 DNA follows: TGCGCCAGCAGCCAAGGGCGGACAGGGCCCTACACTGAAGCTTTCTTT. Translated, it gives CASSQGRTGPYTEAFF.

The V and J genes are TRBV4-2 and TRBJ2-7; 10 nucleotides line up with TRBD2. Trimming at V came to 0 bases and at J to 4 bases, leaving 3 bases not matched to a gene. CDR3 size: 15 residues. Germline V gene lookup returns CDR1 LGHNA and CDR2 YNFKEQ. The CDR3 sequence is CASSQDGLAEYEQYF. The CDR3 DNA follows: TGTGCCAGCAGCCAAGATGGACTAGCGGAATACGAGCAGTACTTC.

The table lists this clone with a count of one. The V gene is TRBV30, the J gene TRBJ2-4; TRBD1 matches at 12 bases. This CDR3 is 16 amino acids long. CDR1 is GTSNPN, CDR2 SVGIG, per germline (reference sequence). V shed 4 bases and J 6 bases; nucleotides not matched to a gene: 10. CDR3 amino acids: CAWTRDRGLVRNIQYF. The CDR3 DNA reads TGTGCCTGGACTAGGGACAGGGGGCTTGTTAGAAACATTCAGTACTTC.

The V call is TRBV11-2, the J call TRBJ1-1; D is undetermined. Germline V lookup: CDR1 SGHAT, CDR2 FQNNGV. V lost 8 bases, J lost 5 bases, and 15 bases lay in between. The CDR3 is made up of 13 amino acids. CDR3 nucleotide sequence: TGTGCCAGCTCTCGATCGGGGAGGACTGAAGCTTTCTTT. Translation gives CASSRSGRTEAFF.

This clone was seen a few times. The chain uses TRBV3-1 (or the pseudogene TRBV3-2) and TRBJ1-2; 8 bases align to TRBD1. The CDR3 extends over 13 amino acids. J lost 4 bases, V lost 2 bases, and 0 bases had no gene match. CDR1 and CDR2 from the germline V gene are LGHDT and YNNKEL (reference sequence). This CDR3 is CASSQQGAYGYTF. CDR3 in DNA: TGTGCCAGCAGCCAACAGGGGGCCTATGGCTACACCTTC.

The chain has TRBV30 and TRBJ2-2, with 12 bases matching TRBD2. The CDR3 has 16 residues. The ends lost 0 bases at V and 7 bases at J; junction bases unmatched: 6. Germline-derived CDR1 and CDR2 are GTSNPN and SVGIG (reference sequence). CDR3 loop: CAWSVRLAGEGGELFF. The CDR3 nucleotides read TGTGCCTGGAGTGTACGACTAGCGGGAGAGGGCGGGGAGCTGTTTTTT.

J is TRBJ2-3 and V is TRBV27; no clear D gene. In germline, CDR1 is MNHEY, CDR2 SMNVEV (reference sequence). The CDR3 runs 15 residues. Trimming stripped 2 bases from V and 2 bases from J, with 11 bases between. The CDR3 reads CASSLKGPYTDTQYF. The CDR3 nucleotides are TGTGCCAGCAGTTTAAAAGGGCCCTACACAGATACGCAGTATTTT.

The chain recombines TRBV5-1 with TRBJ2-1; tentative D call: TRBD1 (6 bases). CDR1 and CDR2 from the germline V gene are SGHRS and YFSETQ. Trimming removed 0 bases from V and 3 bases from J, with 10 bases in between. The CDR3 spans 15 residues. The CDR3 DNA sequence: TGCGCCAGCAGCTTGGTAGAAGGGGGCTACAATGAGCAGTTCTTC. Encoded protein: CASSLVEGGYNEQFF.

The V call is TRBV15, the J call TRBJ1-2; D is perhaps TRBD1 (5 bases). V was shortened by 2 bases and J by 3 bases, with 16 bases between the two germline ends. The germline V gene encodes CDR1 LNHNV and CDR2 YYDKDF (reference sequence). The CDR3 runs to 16 residues. This chain's CDR3 is CATSRIRDLRDYGYTF. The CDR3 DNA reads TGTGCCACCAGCAGAATCCGGGACTTACGGGACTATGGCTACACCTTC.

The V and J genes are TRBV5-6 and TRBJ1-5; D gene unclear. The CDR3 extends over 15 amino acids. Germline V gene data show CDR1 as SGHDT and CDR2 as YYEEEE. Trimming took off 0 bases at V and 0 bases at J, with 7 bases between the two ends. The CDR3: CASSLAGVSNQPQHF. The CDR3 nucleotides read TGTGCCAGCAGCTTGGCCGGGGTTAGCAATCAGCCCCAGCATTTT.

The chain combines TRBV13 with TRBJ1-1; 7 nucleotides match TRBD1. The CDR3 sequence is 15 residues long. Germline loops: CDR1 PRHDT, CDR2 FYEKMQ (reference sequence). J lost 1 base, V lost 5 bases, and 7 bases had no gene match. For the CDR3, the DNA is TGTGCCAGCAGCGGAGAGGGACAGCGGAACACTGAAGCTTTCTTT. Translating gives CASSGEGQRNTEAFF.

This clone is a singleton in its sample. This sample includes further DNA sequences coding for the same CDR3. The V call is TRBV18, the J call TRBJ2-5; no clear D gene. The CDR3 has 12 residues. CDR1 is KGHSH and CDR2 is LQKENI in the germline V gene. V dropped 3 bases and J dropped 1 base, with 3 bases sitting between them. The CDR3 sequence: CASSPIQETQYF. In DNA, the CDR3 is TGTGCCAGCTCACCGATCCAAGAGACCCAGTACTTC.

The V gene is TRBV7-2, the J gene TRBJ2-1; 9 bases agree with TRBD2. The trim removed 3 bases at V and 5 bases at J, leaving 5 bases unmatched. The CDR3 is made up of 15 amino acids. Germline CDR1 reads SGHTA; CDR2 reads FQGNSA. The CDR3, as DNA: TGTGCCAGCAGCTTGAGGGCGGGAGGGAACAATGAGCAGTTCTTC. This codes for CASSLRAGGNNEQFF.

In regard to this clone: Different DNA sequences within this sample yield the same CDR3. The chain is built from TRBV19 and TRBJ2-7, with 10 bases lining up with TRBD2. CDR1 LNHDA and CDR2 SQIVND come from the germline V gene (reference sequence). V dropped 4 bases and J dropped 1; count of bases not matched to a gene: 4. The CDR3 contains 15 residues. CDR3 nucleotides: TGTGCCAGTAGTACTGTAGCGGGAGGTTCCTACGAGCAGTACTTC. Translation gives CASSTVAGGSYEQYF.

The genes are TRBV9 and TRBJ1-2; no clear D gene. Trimming shortened V by 0 bases and J by 6 bases, and 18 bases separated the two germline ends. This CDR3 comprises 16 residues. The germline CDR1 and CDR2 sequences are SGDLS and YYNGEE. CDR3 region: CASSVDVQHDKDGYTF. The CDR3 region has the DNA TGTGCCAGCAGCGTAGATGTACAGCACGATAAGGATGGCTACACCTTC.

This clone showed up just a few times. The chain has TRBV29-1 and TRBJ2-7; 7 positions agree with TRBD1. The V gene's germline CDR1 is SQVTM and CDR2 ANQGSEA. The CDR3 is 14 amino acids. V shed 4 bases and J 4 bases; nucleotides not matched to a gene: 10. The chain's CDR3 is CSVGSPGQHYEQYF. The CDR3 DNA follows: TGCAGCGTTGGATCCCCGGGACAGCATTACGAGCAGTACTTC.

CDR3 sequence (DNA): TGTGCCAGCAGTTCGGGACCGCGGACCGAGGAGACCCAGTACTTC. Its protein is CASSSGPRTEETQYF. V usage is TRBV5-4 and J usage is TRBJ2-5, with D perhaps matching TRBD1 or TRBD2 (5 bases each). The germline V gene encodes CDR1 SGHNT and CDR2 YYREEE (reference sequence). The CDR3 consists of 15 residues. Trimming removed 5 bases from V and 5 bases from J, with 19 bases in between.

This clone has a handful of counts. The chain links TRBV6-1 to TRBJ1-2; TRBD1 is a possible D gene (5 bases). The CDR3 length is 14 residues. Trimming shortened V by 0 bases and J by 8 bases, and 13 bases separated the two germline ends. Germline assignment: CDR1 MNHNS and CDR2 SASEGT. This CDR3 is CASSEAGRVDGYTF. CDR3 bases: TGTGCCAGCAGTGAAGCGGGCAGGGTAGACGGCTACACCTTC.

The V gene is TRBV6-5, the J gene TRBJ1-1; D unclear. The V gene's germline CDR1 is MNHEY and CDR2 SVGAGI. CDR3 length: 13 residues. Trimming removed 6 bases from V and 1 base from J, with 9 bases in between. DNA of the CDR3: TGTGCCAGCAGAACCAACAGGAACACTGAAGCTTTCTTT. Translating it yields CASRTNRNTEAFF.

This clone was recorded once. The genes are TRBV6-5 and TRBJ2-7; D is perhaps TRBD1 (8 bases). Germline CDR1 and CDR2: MNHEY and SVGAGI. Trimming removed 6 bases at V and 5 bases at J, with 20 bases between. The CDR3 is 15 residues long. The CDR3: CASSLGQGGINEQYF. In DNA form, the CDR3 reads TGTGCCAGCAGCCTAGGACAGGGAGGGATTAACGAGCAGTACTTC.

The chain uses TRBV10-3 and TRBJ1-6; 8 bases map to TRBD1. This CDR3 has 14 residues. Trimming at V came to 4 bases and at J to 10 bases, leaving 6 bases not matched to a gene. Germline CDR1 ENHRY, CDR2 SYGVKD. CDR3 in amino acids: CAISVTGEESPLHF. CDR3 nucleotide sequence: TGTGCCATCAGTGTGACAGGGGAGGAATCACCCCTCCACTTT.

The chain uses TRBV25-1 and TRBJ2-3, with D perhaps matching TRBD1 (5 bases). Germline-derived CDR1 and CDR2 are MGHDK and SYGVNS. The CDR3 loop spans 15 amino acids. V was trimmed by 4 bases and J by 2 bases, leaving 13 bases between them. Here the CDR3 DNA reads TGTGCCAGCAGTGGGTACAGGTCGATCACAGATACGCAGTATTTT. Encoded protein: CASSGYRSITDTQYF.

This clone came up many times. The rearrangement joins TRBV6-2 or TRBV6-3 to TRBJ1-1, with a tentative D call TRBD1 (5 bases). V lost 0 bases, J lost 6 bases, and 11 bases lay in between. Germline V gene data show CDR1 as MNHEY and CDR2 as SVGEGT. The CDR3 contains 14 residues. Written as DNA, the CDR3 is TGTGCCAGCAGTTACTCAGGGGTCTACCCTGAAGCTTTCTTT. Amino acids: CASSYSGVYPEAFF.